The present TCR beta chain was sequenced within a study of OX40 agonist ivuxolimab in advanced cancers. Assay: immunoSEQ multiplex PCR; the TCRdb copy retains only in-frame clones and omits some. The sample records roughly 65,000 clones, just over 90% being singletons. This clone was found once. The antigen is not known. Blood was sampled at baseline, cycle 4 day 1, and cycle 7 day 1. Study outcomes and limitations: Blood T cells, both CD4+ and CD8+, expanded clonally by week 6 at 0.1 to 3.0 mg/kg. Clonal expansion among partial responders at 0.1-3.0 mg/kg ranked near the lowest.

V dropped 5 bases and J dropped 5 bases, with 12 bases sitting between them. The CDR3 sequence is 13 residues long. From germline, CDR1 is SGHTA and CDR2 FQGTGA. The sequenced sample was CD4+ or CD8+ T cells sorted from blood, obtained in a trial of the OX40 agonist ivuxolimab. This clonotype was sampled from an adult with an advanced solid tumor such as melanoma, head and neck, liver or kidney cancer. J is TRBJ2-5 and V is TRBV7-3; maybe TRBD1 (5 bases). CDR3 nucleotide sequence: TGTGCCAGCAGCCCTCAGGGATTTGAGACCCAGTACTTC. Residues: CASSPQGFETQYF.